This T cell receptor beta chain was sequenced during a study of CD8 T cells in ankylosing spondylitis. At least ten counts were recorded for this clonotype. Its antigen is currently unknown. Whole-study results and caveats: Clones linked with disease were CD8+ and fairly uncommon in the peripheral blood. Matched ankylosing spondylitis synovial fluid reportedly contained a significantly enriched population of disease-linked clones. Blood of patients with ankylosing spondylitis appeared to be characterized by a TCR beta motif of eight highly homologous variants.

TCRdb reprocessed the 5' RACE reads via MiXCR and lists one record per CDR3 protein. The repertoire consists of around 490,000 distinct CDR3 sequences, with roughly 5% occurring once and the leading ten covering around 3.4%. The receptor comes from a male donor with ankylosing spondylitis. Sequenced sample: blood, either unsorted or a sorted T cell fraction (not recorded which).

CDR3 nucleotide sequence: TGCAGTGCTAGAGCAGACAACTATGGCTACACCTTC. This sequence encodes CSARADNYGYTF. The genes are TRBV20-1 and TRBJ1-2; D is unclear. CDR3 size: 12 residues. V was pared by 1 base and J by 2 bases, with 5 bases between. Per the germline V gene, CDR1 is DFQATT and CDR2 is SNEGSKA (reference sequence).